This T cell receptor beta chain was captured by sequencing in a study of control samples from healthy donors and cancer patients. CDR3 length equals 14 residues. Trimming took off 1 base at V and 2 bases at J, with 8 bases between the two ends. The germline gives CDR1 MGHDK, CDR2 SYGVNS. Using immunoSEQ multiplex PCR, the repertoire was profiled, and TCRdb retains in-frame clones only, with some absent. Seen here are some 120,000 clones, about 95% observed once, and the top ten hold 3.6%. The V and J genes are TRBV25-1 and TRBJ1-2; D is ambiguous. This clonotype originated in a young man in good health. Sequencing was done on a sample of blood. The CDR3 here is CASSEWNENYGYTF. The CDR3 bases are TGTGCCAGCAGTGAATGGAATGAAAACTATGGCTACACCTTC.